The T cell receptor (beta chain) under discussion was sequenced for a study of OX40 agonist ivuxolimab in advanced cancers. Whole-study context: At doses from 0.01 to 10 mg/kg, patients were given intravenous ivuxolimab every 2 weeks.

Comments on this clone: Its matching antigen is unknown.

Study conclusions and caveats: Expanded clones were, on average, more numerous among CD8+ T cells than CD4+.

V was trimmed by 1 base and J by 2 bases, leaving 10 bases between them. Germline CDR1 and CDR2: SGHTA and FQGTGA. The CDR3 runs to 15 residues. Baseline was the first blood sampling point, followed by cycle 4 day 1 and cycle 7 day 1. Clones were sequenced by immunoSEQ multiplex PCR, and TCRdb holds only the in-frame ones, with some missing. The sample lists 45,000 to 70,000 clones; roughly 91% were seen once. The starting material was CD4+ or CD8+ T cells sorted from blood, obtained in a trial of the OX40 agonist ivuxolimab. The sequence was collected from an adult with an advanced solid tumor such as melanoma, head and neck, liver or kidney cancer. The rearrangement joins TRBV7-3 to TRBJ2-3, with D unclear. The CDR3, as DNA: TGTGCCAGCAGCTTAAAACCGGGCTTCACAGATACGCAGTATTTT. It is translated as CASSLKPGFTDTQYF.